This T cell receptor (beta chain) originates from a study of T cells after yellow fever vaccination. This clonotype was recorded a few times. Its target is not known. TCRdb analysed the 5' RACE reads with MiXCR anew, one entry per CDR3 protein. The sample carries 340,000 or so distinct CDR3 sequences, about an eighth recorded once. Overall study results and limits: CD4 and CD8 compartments shared a small share of clonotypes, likely from convergent recombination.

The receptor's source is a man aged 18 to 29 who received the YFV17D yellow fever vaccine. The sample consisted of CD4+ T cells sorted from PBMCs, taken 15 days after the yellow fever booster vaccination.

DNA of the CDR3: TGTGCCAGCAGTCCTATTAGTAATTCACCCCTCCACTTT. As protein: CASSPISNSPLHF. The chain employs TRBV12-3 or TRBV12-4 and TRBJ1-6; D unclear. The CDR3 totals 13 residues. V lost 5 bases, J lost 6 bases, and 8 bases lay in between.